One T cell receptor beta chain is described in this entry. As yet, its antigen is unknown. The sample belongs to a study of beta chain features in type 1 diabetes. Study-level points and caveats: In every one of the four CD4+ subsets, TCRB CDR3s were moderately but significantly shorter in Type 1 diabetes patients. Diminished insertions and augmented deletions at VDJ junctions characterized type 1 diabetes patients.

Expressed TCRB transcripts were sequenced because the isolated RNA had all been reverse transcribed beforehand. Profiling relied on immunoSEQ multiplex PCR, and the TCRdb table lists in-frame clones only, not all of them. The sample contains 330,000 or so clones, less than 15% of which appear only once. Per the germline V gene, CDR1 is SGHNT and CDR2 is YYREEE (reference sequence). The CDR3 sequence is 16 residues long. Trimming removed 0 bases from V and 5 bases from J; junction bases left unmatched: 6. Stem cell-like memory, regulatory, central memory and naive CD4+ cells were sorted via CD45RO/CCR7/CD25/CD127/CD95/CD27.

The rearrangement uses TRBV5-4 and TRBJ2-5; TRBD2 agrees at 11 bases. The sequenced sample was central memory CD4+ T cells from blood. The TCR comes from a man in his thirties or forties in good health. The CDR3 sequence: CASSLGSGRAGETQYF. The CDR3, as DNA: TGTGCCAGCAGCTTGGGTAGCGGGAGGGCCGGGGAGACCCAGTACTTC.